These 10 T cell receptor beta chains were sequenced from one sample in a study of metastatic and nonmetastatic thyroid tumors. No patient had received any treatment before thyroid surgery. TCRdb reprocessed the PCR reads using MiXCR. The repertoire holds about 19,000 clones, with around a quarter as singletons. The sequenced material came from tumor tissue. These receptors originate from a female donor with papillary thyroid cancer or a benign thyroid nodule (not recorded which). Some clones in this sample may be carry-over from other donors' samples.

This clone ranks as medium-sized. This chain links TRBV28 with TRBJ1-5; no reliable D call. V was cut by 4 bases and J by 9 bases, with 13 bases left in between. Germline-derived CDR1 and CDR2 are MDHEN and SYDVKM. This CDR3 has 13 amino acids. The CDR3 nucleotides read TGTGCCAGCAGTTCCCAGAACCCCTCGCCCCAGCATTTT. Encoded protein: CASSSQNPSPQHF.

This rearrangement joins TRBV30 to TRBJ1-6; TRBD1 might be the D (5 bases). This CDR3 has 15 residues. Trimming took off 4 bases at V and 11 bases at J, with 21 bases between the two ends. CDR1 is GTSNPN, CDR2 SVGIG, per germline (reference sequence). CDR3 amino acids: CAWTRDGGGRAPLHF. The CDR3 nucleotides read TGTGCCTGGACGAGAGATGGGGGTGGTAGGGCACCCCTCCACTTT.

The chain employs TRBV20-1 and TRBJ1-1; D gene unclear. V lost 2 bases and J 3 bases, leaving 19 bases between the germline ends. The CDR3 consists of 16 residues. In germline, CDR1 is DFQATT, CDR2 SNEGSKA (reference sequence). For the CDR3, the DNA is TGCAGTGCTAGACGAGGTCGCAGGACCTTTTACACTGAAGCTTTCTTT. It yields the protein CSARRGRRTFYTEAFF.

As concerns this clone: One junction end disagrees with the germline gene, perhaps due to a read error. Within the sample, other DNA sequences also encode this same CDR3. The chain couples TRBV28 to TRBJ2-7; 9 bases are a match to TRBD2. This CDR3 contains 16 residues. Germline V gene lookup returns CDR1 MDHEN and CDR2 SYDVKM. CDR3 sequence (DNA): TGTGCCAGCAGTTTCACCAGCGGGAGGATCTCATACGAGCAGTATTTC. The encoded protein is CASSFTSGRISYEQYF. The full variable domain, its missing parts supplied by reference TRBV28 and TRBJ2-7, is DVKVTQSSRYLVKRTGEKVFLECVQDMDHENMFWYRQDPGLGLRLIYFSYDVKMKEKGDIPEGYSVSREKKERFSLILESASTNQTSMYLCASSFTSGRISYEQYFGPGTRLTVT.

By sample share, this clone is medium-sized. CDR3 amino acids: CATSRDTTVYGYTF. Written as DNA, the CDR3 is TGTGCCACCAGCAGAGACACGACAGTCTATGGCTACACCTTC. J is TRBJ1-2 and V is TRBV15; possibly TRBD1 for D (5 bases). The germline gives CDR1 LNHNV, CDR2 YYDKDF (reference sequence). The CDR3 spans 14 residues. Trimming removed 0 bases from V and 4 bases from J, with 9 bases in between.

This clone was counted only a few times. The chain's CDR3 is CAATPGGGNEQFF. CDR3 nucleotides: TGTGCCGCCACGCCGGGAGGGGGGAATGAGCAGTTCTTC. The V gene is TRBV6-1, the J gene TRBJ2-1, with TRBD2 matching 8 bases. The germline CDR1 and CDR2 sequences are MNHNS and SASEGT. The ends lost 11 bases at V and 7 bases at J; junction bases unmatched: 10. This CDR3 spans 13 amino acids.

This clone was seen ten or more times. The V call is TRBV20-1, the J call TRBJ2-1; 10 bases fit TRBD2. The CDR3 runs to 15 residues. In germline, CDR1 is DFQATT, CDR2 SNEGSKA (reference sequence). V was clipped by 2 bases and J by 7 bases; unmatched bases: 8. The CDR3 loop is CSARSPSGSLNEQFF. CDR3 DNA: TGCAGTGCTAGAAGTCCTAGCGGGAGTTTGAATGAGCAGTTCTTC.

This clone appeared many times. The V call is TRBV2, the J call TRBJ2-3, with TRBD2 as a possible D gene (5 bases). CDR1 and CDR2 from the germline V gene are SNHLY and FYNNEI. Trimming pared 8 bases from V and 2 bases from J, leaving 14 bases between. CDR3 size: 14 residues. This CDR3 reads CASSSGRNTDTQYF. The CDR3 DNA follows: TGTGCCAGCTCGAGCGGCAGGAACACAGATACGCAGTATTTT.

With respect to this clone: The junction departs from germline at one end; a sequencing error may be responsible. Other DNA sequences in this specimen translate into the identical CDR3. The chain employs TRBV28 and TRBJ2-2; TRBD2 might be the D (5 bases). CDR3 length: 15 amino acids. Germline CDR1 MDHEN, CDR2 SYDVKM. Here the CDR3 reads CASKRAPPNTGELFF. The CDR3 bases are TGTGCCAGCAAGAGGGCCCCCCCTAACACCGGTGAGCTGTTTTTT.

The chain has TRBV18 and TRBJ2-7, with 11 nucleotides matching TRBD1. The CDR3 runs to 17 residues. The J segment lost 6 bases and the V segment lost 3 bases, leaving 13 bases of the junction unmatched. Per the germline V gene, CDR1 is KGHSH and CDR2 is LQKENI. As DNA, the CDR3 is TGTGCCAGCTCACCGGATATAATGGGACAGGGGGAAATCGAGCAGTACTTC. Its translation is CASSPDIMGQGEIEQYF. Using reference TRBV18 and TRBJ2-7 for the parts outside the CDR3, the full variable domain is NAGVMQNPRHLVRRRGQEARLRCSPMKGHSHVYWYRQLPEEGLKFMVYLQKENIIDESGMPKERFSAEFPKEGPSILRIQQVVRGDSAAYFCASSPDIMGQGEIEQYFGPGTRLTVT.